Listed below are T cell receptor beta chains from one sample, sequenced in a study of CD8 T cell repertoires and HIV-1 epitope variants. Profiled with immunoSEQ multiplex PCR; TCRdb holds only in-frame clones, not every one. The sample contains roughly 4,900 clones, about 67% of which appear only once. These receptors have no known antigen. The sequenced sample was cultured CD8+ T cells derived from PBMCs. The receptors shown here come from a male donor with HIV. Each CDR3 is given with its conserved first and last residue.

V gene	J gene	CDR3 protein
TRBV5-8	TRBJ1-5	CASGGYNQPQHF
TRBV7-6	TRBJ2-7	CASSLAGSGGPTYEQYF
TRBV6-1	TRBJ2-1	CASSESPPVYNEQFF
TRBV6-6	TRBJ2-7	CASSLDRVYEQYF
TRBV6-5	TRBJ2-3	CASSYSTDPRTDTQYF
TRBV6-5	TRBJ1-1	CASSYNAFGPVTEAFF
TRBV15	TRBJ2-5	CATSRDRGTQYF
TRBV4-1	TRBJ2-1	CASSQESGYNEQFF
TRBV28	TRBJ2-3	CASSPAHRGQTDTQYF
TRBV9	TRBJ2-1	CASSPFSSYNEQFF
TRBV7-9	TRBJ2-2	CASSLKSSGELFF
TRBV10-1	TRBJ2-3	CASSEELGTDTQYF
TRBV6-1	TRBJ2-3	CACRIWQERADTQYF
TRBV14	TRBJ2-2	CASRLEANTGELFF
TRBV4-2	TRBJ1-5	CASSQEVGGHQPQHF
TRBV25-1	TRBJ1-3	CASSGYSGNTIYF
TRBV28	TRBJ2-3	CASSLTSGTFTDTQYF
TRBV7-9	TRBJ2-7	CASSSTGYEQYF
TRBV27	TRBJ1-1	CASSLSSRNEAFF
TRBV7-2	TRBJ2-7	CASSLTAGNYEQYF
TRBV19	TRBJ1-1	CASSIGSIEAFF
TRBV5-6	TRBJ2-5	CASSPGRGLGETQYF
TRBV28	TRBJ2-1	CASSLGQGLDEQFF
TRBV27	TRBJ2-7	CASSRPGTGLYEQYF
TRBV6-5	TRBJ2-2	CASSYSSTGELFF
TRBV4-3	TRBJ2-3	CASSQDLVGGESDTQYF
TRBV10-3	TRBJ2-2	CASSPNPPGQGHTGELFF
TRBV19	TRBJ1-1	CASSMYGLTEAFF
TRBV10-3	TRBJ1-1	CAISEAGGGTEAFF
TRBV4-1	TRBJ1-1	CASSRLQGEEAFF
TRBV14	TRBJ1-1	CASSQVSQEAFF
TRBV4-3	TRBJ2-7	CASSQGLSGQRSYEQYF
TRBV7-8	TRBJ1-2	CASSLASRDRADYGYTF
TRBV15	TRBJ1-1	CATSRAFGTGAYTEAFF
TRBV6-1	TRBJ2-1	CASSDAASGGFGYEQFF
TRBV5-8	TRBJ2-7	CASSDSTVTYEQYF
TRBV4-3	TRBJ1-1	CASSQGGRNTEAFF
TRBV19	TRBJ1-6	CATDGQGYNSPLHF
TRBV29-1	TRBJ1-5	CSVRLRGRDQPQHF
TRBV5-1	TRBJ2-7	CASSLANRGSEQYF
TRBV21-1	TRBJ2-3	CASSKKGRSSTDTQYF
TRBV5-6	TRBJ1-2	CASSQGGIYGYTF
TRBV21-1	TRBJ1-2	CASSKRLDRDHGYTF
TRBV19	TRBJ1-1	CATLGSNKEVLRTEAFF
TRBV9	TRBJ2-7	CASSAEQGYEQYF